A selection of T cell receptor beta chains follows, all from one sample in a study of T-cell reconstitution after alpha-beta-depleted transplantation in children. Each CDR3 protein gets one entry after TCRdb re-called the PCR reads with MiXCR. The profile shows hundreds of thousands of distinct CDR3 sequences, around 25% of them singletons. The material was PBMCs, mostly from graft donor cells, obtained 360 days after TCRalphabeta/CD19-depleted stem cell transplant. The receptors originated from a female patient between 2 and 15 years old who had a stem cell transplant for congenital amegakaryocytic thrombocytopenia, so the T cells may come from the graft donor. The CDR3 runs from the conserved cysteine through the conserved F or W. The order of the fields is V gene, clone size, D gene, J gene, CDR3 DNA, CDR3 protein. The D gene is left open where the match is weak. Part of the rows lack a size; the others show once, few, many or a class for expanded clones.

v_gene: TRBV20-1; abundance: .; d_gene: .; j_gene: TRBJ1-6; CDR3nt: TGCAGTGCTAGAGAATCGCTTGATTCACCCCTCCACTTT; CDR3aa: CSARESLDSPLHF
v_gene: TRBV4-1; abundance: many; d_gene: TRBD1; j_gene: TRBJ1-2; CDR3nt: TGCGCCAGCAGCCAAGGAGTGGGACAGGGACGGGATGGCTACACCTTC; CDR3aa: CASSQGVGQGRDGYTF
v_gene: TRBV11-1; abundance: .; d_gene: .; j_gene: TRBJ1-6; CDR3nt: TGTGCCAGCAACGCCGCTGGGACGGGGATTAATTCACCCCTCCACTTT; CDR3aa: CASNAAGTGINSPLHF
v_gene: TRBV9; abundance: few; d_gene: .; j_gene: TRBJ1-3; CDR3nt: TGTGCCAGCTCGCGGGGCGACTCTGGAAACACCATATATTTT; CDR3aa: CASSRGDSGNTIYF
v_gene: TRBV2; abundance: .; d_gene: .; j_gene: TRBJ2-2; CDR3nt: TGTGCCAGCGGACGGGGGGCCCCGAACACCGGGGAGCTGTTTTTT; CDR3aa: CASGRGAPNTGELFF
v_gene: TRBV4-1; abundance: .; d_gene: TRBD1; j_gene: TRBJ1-4; CDR3nt: TGCGCCAGCACGAGGGGCAGGGGGACCACTAATGAAAAACTGTTTTTT; CDR3aa: CASTRGRGTTNEKLFF
v_gene: TRBV28; abundance: few; d_gene: .; j_gene: TRBJ1-2; CDR3nt: TGTGCCAGCAGTTTTTGGGGGGTTTTACCGGCTAGGGATGGCTACACCTTC; CDR3aa: CASSFWGVLPARDGYTF
v_gene: TRBV6-5; abundance: few; d_gene: .; j_gene: TRBJ1-1; CDR3nt: TGTGCCAGCAGTAACTTAAAGGGGAGGCGGACTGAAGCTTTCTTT; CDR3aa: CASSNLKGRRTEAFF
v_gene: TRBV5-1; abundance: few; d_gene: .; j_gene: TRBJ1-3; CDR3nt: TGCGCCAGCAGCTTGGGACAGAGCTCTGGAAACACCATATATTTT; CDR3aa: CASSLGQSSGNTIYF
v_gene: TRBV5-1; abundance: few; d_gene: .; j_gene: TRBJ1-3; CDR3nt: TGCGCCAGCAGCTTGATGCTCAGGGACACCATATATTTT; CDR3aa: CASSLMLRDTIYF
v_gene: TRBV12-3/TRBV12-4; abundance: .; d_gene: TRBD2; j_gene: TRBJ2-1; CDR3nt: TGTGCCAGTCGACTAGCGGGCGGCAATGAGCAGTTCTTC; CDR3aa: CASRLAGGNEQFF
v_gene: TRBV20-1; abundance: .; d_gene: .; j_gene: TRBJ1-1; CDR3nt: TGCAGTGCCCATGGACAGCAGAACACTGAAGCTTTCTTT; CDR3aa: CSAHGQQNTEAFF
v_gene: TRBV18; abundance: .; d_gene: .; j_gene: TRBJ1-4; CDR3nt: TGTGCCAGCTCACCAAATCAGGGAGGTTCGTACGAAAAACTGTTTTTT; CDR3aa: CASSPNQGGSYEKLFF
v_gene: TRBV28; abundance: .; d_gene: .; j_gene: TRBJ2-2; CDR3nt: TGTGCCAGCAGTTTAGGACAGCGAACCGGGGAGCTGTTTTTT; CDR3aa: CASSLGQRTGELFF
v_gene: TRBV12-3/TRBV12-4; abundance: .; d_gene: .; j_gene: TRBJ2-7; CDR3nt: TGTGCCAGCAGTTTTCATCCCCCGGGCGAGCAGTACTTC; CDR3aa: CASSFHPPGEQYF
v_gene: TRBV5-1; abundance: once; d_gene: .; j_gene: TRBJ2-3; CDR3nt: TGCGCCAGCAGCTCATTCTACGGGGGCCGCACAGATACGCAGTATTTT; CDR3aa: CASSSFYGGRTDTQYF
v_gene: TRBV4-3; abundance: .; d_gene: .; j_gene: TRBJ2-7; CDR3nt: TGCGCCAGCAGCCAAGAAAGGTGGGGTCCCCGGGCCTACGAGCAGTACTTC; CDR3aa: CASSQERWGPRAYEQYF
v_gene: TRBV5-1; abundance: few; d_gene: .; j_gene: TRBJ2-5; CDR3nt: TGCGCCAGCAGCTTAATAGTGTCGAAAGAGACCCAGTACTTC; CDR3aa: CASSLIVSKETQYF
v_gene: TRBV20-1; abundance: .; d_gene: TRBD1; j_gene: TRBJ1-2; CDR3nt: TGCAGTGCTAGGAGGACAGGGAGGGACTACACCTTC; CDR3aa: CSARRTGRDYTF
v_gene: TRBV20-1; abundance: .; d_gene: TRBD1; j_gene: TRBJ1-1; CDR3nt: TGCAGTACTAGAAGGGGGCCGACCCCGAACACTGAAGCTTTCTTT; CDR3aa: CSTRRGPTPNTEAFF
v_gene: TRBV12-3/TRBV12-4; abundance: .; d_gene: .; j_gene: TRBJ1-2; CDR3nt: TGTGCCGCGACGGGGGGTACGAACTATGGCTACACCTTC; CDR3aa: CAATGGTNYGYTF
v_gene: TRBV20-1; abundance: once; d_gene: .; j_gene: TRBJ2-3; CDR3nt: TGCAGTGCTGGAAGACTAAGGTCGGATCCAGATACGCAGTATTTT; CDR3aa: CSAGRLRSDPDTQYF
v_gene: TRBV20-1; abundance: .; d_gene: .; j_gene: TRBJ1-1; CDR3nt: TGCAGTGCTAGGAGTAGAGGGTCCACTGAAGCTTTCTTT; CDR3aa: CSARSRGSTEAFF
v_gene: TRBV28; abundance: few; d_gene: .; j_gene: TRBJ2-7; CDR3nt: TGTGCCAGCAGTTTCGACAGGCTGTCCTACGAGCAGTACTTC; CDR3aa: CASSFDRLSYEQYF
v_gene: TRBV12-3/TRBV12-4; abundance: .; d_gene: .; j_gene: TRBJ1-1; CDR3nt: TGTGCCAGCGGGCCGACTAACTGGGGTGAAGCTTTCTTT; CDR3aa: CASGPTNWGEAFF
v_gene: TRBV6-5; abundance: few; d_gene: .; j_gene: TRBJ2-3; CDR3nt: TGTGCCAGCAGTCCTCGAACGGGCGACAAGACAGATACGCAGTATTTT; CDR3aa: CASSPRTGDKTDTQYF
v_gene: TRBV4-2; abundance: .; d_gene: .; j_gene: TRBJ1-1; CDR3nt: TGTGCCAGCAGCCAAGATCGGCTGAGGGGGGCGAACACTGAAGCTTTCTTT; CDR3aa: CASSQDRLRGANTEAFF
v_gene: TRBV3-1; abundance: .; d_gene: TRBD2; j_gene: TRBJ2-7; CDR3nt: TGTGCCAGCAGCCAAGATGTGGGACTAGCTATCGACGAGCAGTACTTC; CDR3aa: CASSQDVGLAIDEQYF
v_gene: TRBV7-7; abundance: few; d_gene: .; j_gene: TRBJ2-7; CDR3nt: TGTGCCAGCAGCTTAGACAGGGCCGGCGAGCAGTACTTC; CDR3aa: CASSLDRAGEQYF
v_gene: TRBV28; abundance: many; d_gene: TRBD2; j_gene: TRBJ2-3; CDR3nt: TGTGCCAGCAGTTCCCCAGCGGGAGTCCTTACGGATACGCAGTATTTT; CDR3aa: CASSSPAGVLTDTQYF
v_gene: TRBV20-1; abundance: .; d_gene: .; j_gene: TRBJ2-3; CDR3nt: TGCAGTGCGGGACCTCAGGCCACAGATACGCAGTATTTT; CDR3aa: CSAGPQATDTQYF
v_gene: TRBV20-1; abundance: .; d_gene: TRBD1; j_gene: TRBJ1-4; CDR3nt: TGCAGTGCTGACTTTCCGGGACAGATAACAACAAATGAAAAACTGTTTTTT; CDR3aa: CSADFPGQITTNEKLFF
v_gene: TRBV28; abundance: many; d_gene: .; j_gene: TRBJ2-7; CDR3nt: TGTGCCAGCAGTTTAGGCGGCGGCCACGAGCAGTACTTC; CDR3aa: CASSLGGGHEQYF
v_gene: TRBV20-1; abundance: .; d_gene: .; j_gene: TRBJ2-3; CDR3nt: TGCAGTGCCAAGACCACCACCATCTCTAGCACAGATACGCAGTATTTT; CDR3aa: CSAKTTTISSTDTQYF
v_gene: TRBV4-1; abundance: .; d_gene: .; j_gene: TRBJ2-2; CDR3nt: TGCGCCAGCAGACCTAACACCGGGGAGCTGTTTTTT; CDR3aa: CASRPNTGELFF
v_gene: TRBV7-8; abundance: .; d_gene: TRBD2; j_gene: TRBJ2-7; CDR3nt: TGTGCCAGCAGCCCGAGATCGGGACTAGCACAATACGAGCAGTACTTC; CDR3aa: CASSPRSGLAQYEQYF
v_gene: TRBV20-1; abundance: few; d_gene: TRBD2; j_gene: TRBJ2-1; CDR3nt: TGCAGTGCTAGGTTCCTAGCGGGAGATGAGCAGTTCTTC; CDR3aa: CSARFLAGDEQFF
v_gene: TRBV10-3; abundance: .; d_gene: .; j_gene: TRBJ2-3; CDR3nt: TGTGCCATCAGTGATTCGATTAGACCGGGGGCAGATACGCAGTATTTT; CDR3aa: CAISDSIRPGADTQYF
v_gene: TRBV5-1; abundance: many; d_gene: .; j_gene: TRBJ2-3; CDR3nt: TGCGCCAGCAGCTCCGGACCATTCACAGATACGCAGTATTTT; CDR3aa: CASSSGPFTDTQYF
v_gene: TRBV29-1; abundance: .; d_gene: .; j_gene: TRBJ2-2; CDR3nt: TGCAGCGTTGGAAAGGGGGTGGGTGTGAACACCGGGGAGCTGTTTTTT; CDR3aa: CSVGKGVGVNTGELFF
v_gene: TRBV5-4; abundance: .; d_gene: .; j_gene: TRBJ2-5; CDR3nt: TGTGCCAGCAGCTTTAAGGGTAAAGAGACCCAGTACTTC; CDR3aa: CASSFKGKETQYF
v_gene: TRBV28; abundance: .; d_gene: TRBD2; j_gene: TRBJ2-3; CDR3nt: TGTGCCAGCAGACGGGCTAGCGGGGGCACAGATACGCAGTATTTT; CDR3aa: CASRRASGGTDTQYF
v_gene: TRBV19; abundance: few; d_gene: .; j_gene: TRBJ1-1; CDR3nt: TGTGCCAGTAGTCCCCTAGGGTCCGTAAGGACTGAAGCTTTCTTT; CDR3aa: CASSPLGSVRTEAFF
v_gene: TRBV4-3; abundance: once; d_gene: .; j_gene: TRBJ2-3; CDR3nt: TGCGCCAGCAGCCAAGAAACGGGACCACATACGCAGTATTTT; CDR3aa: CASSQETGPHTQYF
v_gene: TRBV28; abundance: .; d_gene: .; j_gene: TRBJ2-6; CDR3nt: TGTGCCAGCAGTTTACTATCCGGAGGAGGGGCCAACGTCCTGACTTTC; CDR3aa: CASSLLSGGGANVLTF
v_gene: TRBV29-1; abundance: .; d_gene: .; j_gene: TRBJ2-2; CDR3nt: TGCAGCGTTGATATTTTGACCACCGGGGAGCTGTTTTTT; CDR3aa: CSVDILTTGELFF
v_gene: TRBV5-6; abundance: .; d_gene: .; j_gene: TRBJ1-1; CDR3nt: TGTGCCAGCAGCCCGGGGCTCATAACTGAAGCTTTCTTT; CDR3aa: CASSPGLITEAFF
v_gene: TRBV25-1; abundance: .; d_gene: .; j_gene: TRBJ2-3; CDR3nt: TGTGCCAGCAGTGCCGGCGGGGCTAGCACAGATACGCAGTATTTT; CDR3aa: CASSAGGASTDTQYF
v_gene: TRBV12-3/TRBV12-4; abundance: few; d_gene: TRBD1; j_gene: TRBJ1-1; CDR3nt: TGTGCCAGCAGTCCAGATGGGACAGGGTTGGGAACTGAAGCTTTCTTT; CDR3aa: CASSPDGTGLGTEAFF
v_gene: TRBV4-2; abundance: few; d_gene: .; j_gene: TRBJ1-1; CDR3nt: TGTGCCAGCAGCCAAGAAGCAGGGAGGAACACTGAAGCTCTCTTT; CDR3aa: CASSQEAGRNTEALF
v_gene: TRBV20-1; abundance: .; d_gene: TRBD1; j_gene: TRBJ2-7; CDR3nt: TGCAGTGCTAGAAACAGGGGTTACTACGAGCAGTACTTC; CDR3aa: CSARNRGYYEQYF
v_gene: TRBV20-1; abundance: many; d_gene: .; j_gene: TRBJ1-2; CDR3nt: TGCAGTGCGCGGACGGGACACATCTATGGCTACACCTTC; CDR3aa: CSARTGHIYGYTF
v_gene: TRBV15; abundance: .; d_gene: .; j_gene: TRBJ2-6; CDR3nt: TGTGCCACCAGCAGGGGACTTTCTGGGGCCAACGTCCTGACTTTC; CDR3aa: CATSRGLSGANVLTF
v_gene: TRBV20-1; abundance: few; d_gene: .; j_gene: TRBJ2-7; CDR3nt: TGCAGTGCTAGAGACCACGGGGGTATCACTTCCTACGAGCAGTACTTC; CDR3aa: CSARDHGGITSYEQYF
v_gene: TRBV7-2; abundance: few; d_gene: .; j_gene: TRBJ2-7; CDR3nt: TGTGCCAGCAGCTTAGTTGGGCGTAACGAGCAGTACTTC; CDR3aa: CASSLVGRNEQYF